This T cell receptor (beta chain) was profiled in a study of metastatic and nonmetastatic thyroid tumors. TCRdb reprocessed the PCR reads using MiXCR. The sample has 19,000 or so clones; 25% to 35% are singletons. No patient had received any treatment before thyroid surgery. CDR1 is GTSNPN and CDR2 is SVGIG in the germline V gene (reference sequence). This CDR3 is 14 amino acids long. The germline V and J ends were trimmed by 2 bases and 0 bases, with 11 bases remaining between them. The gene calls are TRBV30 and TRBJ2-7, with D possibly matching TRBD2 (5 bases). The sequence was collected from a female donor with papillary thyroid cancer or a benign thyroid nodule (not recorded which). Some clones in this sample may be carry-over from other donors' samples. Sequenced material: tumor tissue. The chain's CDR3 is CAWSPGLLSYEQYF. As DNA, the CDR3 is TGTGCCTGGAGTCCCGGACTCCTCTCCTACGAGCAGTACTTC.